This T cell receptor (beta chain) was obtained from a study of T cell responses to AZD1222 COVID-19 vaccine. General study findings and limits: Seropositive status at baseline applied to only five or six AZD1222 recipients. The span of vaccine-associated CD4 TCRs extended across spike, with dominance at 160-218 and 743-854. Samples come after the peak T cell response, not at day 14.

About this clone: Its cognate antigen is unknown.

Clones were read by immunoSEQ multiplex PCR, and TCRdb kept only the in-frame ones, dropping some. The sample consists of 75,000 to 80,000 clones, about 74% of them appearing once. The CDR3 has 16 residues. Germline CDR1 is LNHDA and CDR2 is SQIVND (reference sequence). The V gene lost 3 bases and the J gene lost 5 bases, with 17 bases spanning the gap. This TCR was sampled from an adult who received the MenACWY meningococcal vaccine as a control. J is TRBJ1-5 and V is TRBV19, with a possible D match to TRBD1 (5 bases). Here the sequenced sample was peripheral blood, taken 28 days after the second dose of the MenACWY control vaccine. As DNA, the CDR3 is TGTGCCAGTAGTATTAGGATAGTAAGGGGTGATCAGCCCCAGCATTTT. Translating it yields CASSIRIVRGDQPQHF.